This T cell receptor (beta chain) was documented in a study of CD8 T cells in ankylosing spondylitis. Whole-study findings and limits: Clones tied to disease were said to be significantly enriched in matched ankylosing spondylitis synovial fluid. Disease-linked clones bore a CD8+ phenotype, appearing relatively rarely in peripheral blood.

Concerning this clonotype itself: Its target is unknown.

Researchers built TCR beta libraries using quantitative 5'-RACE with molecular barcodes. Each CDR3 protein is one row after TCRdb ran MiXCR on the 5' RACE reads. The data show roughly 120,000 distinct CDR3 sequences, with approximately 14% seen just once and 3% held by the top ten. CDR3 length: 15 residues. V shed 3 bases and J shed 4 bases, with 12 bases lying between them. This clonotype was sampled from a female donor with ankylosing spondylitis or in good health (not recorded which). The chain employs TRBV12-3 or TRBV12-4 and TRBJ2-2; no clear D. Input material: blood, either unsorted or a sorted T cell fraction (not recorded which). This CDR3 is CASSLNALGTGELFF. The CDR3 bases are TGTGCCAGCAGTTTGAACGCCTTGGGCACCGGGGAGCTGTTTTTT.